The TCR beta chain under discussion was sequenced for a study of cytomegalovirus exposure and HLA in healthy donors. The CDR3 totals 14 residues. Germline assignment: CDR1 MNHEY and CDR2 SMNVEV (reference sequence). Trimming left V 5 bases short and J 1 base short, with 11 bases between. PCR employed 60 Vbeta and 13 Jbeta primers. In the original processing: Around 80 million unique TCR beta chains, some 10 million of them shared, were counted by a later analysis. Clones were sequenced by immunoSEQ multiplex PCR, and TCRdb holds only the in-frame ones, with some missing. V, J and clone size are taken as reported in that table, and D and trimming were inferred from the DNA itself. The sample yields some 130,000 clones, under 85% seen once. This clone was seen a few times. Its specificity is not known. General study findings and limits: A few CMV-associated chains proved CMV antigen-specific in vitro. The study designated roughly 150 TCR beta chains cytomegalovirus-associated.

The V and J genes are TRBV27 and TRBJ1-1; the D is unclear. The sample taken for sequencing was PBMCs. This clonotype was sampled from a man aged 18-30 years in good health and CMV-seronegative. The CDR3 nucleotides read TGTGCCAGCAGTCCCATCCCCAAGAACACTGAAGCTTTCTTT. This encodes CASSPIPKNTEAFF.